The 27 T cell receptor beta chains below all came from one sample that was sequenced in a study of blood T cell repertoires in COVID-19. Sequenced by immunoSEQ multiplex PCR; TCRdb stores in-frame clones only, minus some. The sample contains 280,000 or so clones, about 85% of which appear only once. The specimen sequenced was peripheral blood. These receptors were collected from a human donor in a cohort sampled during active COVID-19.

V is TRBV18 and J is TRBJ2-7; a weak D match, TRBD2 (5 bases). The CDR3 covers 14 residues. V lost 6 bases and J 2 bases, leaving 14 bases between the germline ends. Germline CDR1 is KGHSH and CDR2 is LQKENI. This chain's CDR3 is CASSPKAEAYEQYF. CDR3 sequence (DNA): TGTGCCAGCTCGCCCAAAGCGGAGGCCTACGAGCAGTACTTC.

The chain combines TRBV28 with TRBJ2-5, with D perhaps matching TRBD1 (6 bases). CDR1 and CDR2 (germline): MDHEN, SYDVKM. This CDR3 is 13 amino acids long. V was clipped by 7 bases and J by 5 bases, with 14 bases between them. The CDR3 bases are TGTGCCAGCATGGGGGCATATGTGGAGACCCAGTACTTC. Its translation: CASMGAYVETQYF.

The chain employs TRBV19 and TRBJ2-1, with TRBD2 as a possible D gene (6 bases). This CDR3 is built from 14 residues. V lost 3 bases and J lost 1, with 7 bases in between. CDR1 is LNHDA, CDR2 SQIVND, per germline (reference sequence). CDR3 in amino acids: CASSMGGSYNEQFF. The CDR3 DNA reads TGTGCCAGTAGTATGGGGGGTTCCTACAATGAGCAGTTCTTC.

The chain joins TRBV4-1 to TRBJ2-1, with 7 bases aligning to TRBD2. This CDR3 spans 15 amino acids. V trimming: 1 base; J trimming: 12 bases; junction bases outside the gene matches: 12. In germline, CDR1 is MGHRA, CDR2 YSYEKL. The CDR3 DNA is TGCGCCAGCAGCCAAGCGGGGACTATCCCTAACATGCAGTTCTTC. Its translation is CASSQAGTIPNMQFF.

This clone was picked up a small number of times. This chain links TRBV6-5 with TRBJ1-2; 7 nucleotides match TRBD1. Germline CDR1 reads MNHEY; CDR2 reads SVGAGI. V gave up 4 bases and J gave up 4 bases; unmatched junction bases: 6. The CDR3 is 14 residues long. The CDR3 here is CASSSLRGPYGYTF. In DNA form, the CDR3 reads TGTGCCAGCAGTTCCCTAAGGGGGCCCTATGGCTACACCTTC.

This clone has a handful of counts. The rearrangement uses TRBV28 and TRBJ2-7, with D perhaps matching TRBD1 (7 bases). The germline gives CDR1 MDHEN, CDR2 SYDVKM. This CDR3 has 14 residues. Trimming removed 8 bases from V and 2 bases from J, with 16 bases in between. The CDR3 DNA sequence: TGTGCCAGCGGGCAGGGGGGTCTTACCTACGAGCAGTACTTC. This sequence encodes CASGQGGLTYEQYF.

The chain couples TRBV30 to TRBJ1-4; 7 bases agree with TRBD1. The trim removed 2 bases at V and 7 bases at J, leaving 7 bases unmatched. CDR1 GTSNPN and CDR2 SVGIG come from the germline V gene (reference sequence). The CDR3 length is 14 residues. The CDR3 DNA reads TGTGCCTGGAGTAAAGGGGGCCGTCGTGAAAAACTGTTTTTT. Protein: CAWSKGGRREKLFF.

The chain combines TRBV13 with TRBJ2-1, with D maybe TRBD2 (6 bases). V lost 5 bases to trimming and J lost 8 bases, with 19 bases between them. Looked up from germline, CDR1 is PRHDT and CDR2 is FYEKMQ (reference sequence). The CDR3 runs 15 residues. The CDR3 region is CASSLPRIPGDEQFF. The CDR3 DNA reads TGTGCCAGCAGCCTCCCGCGCATACCGGGGGATGAGCAGTTCTTC. Complete variable domain (other parts from reference TRBV13 and TRBJ2-1): AAGVIQSPRHLIKEKRETATLKCYPIPRHDTVYWYQQGPGQDPQFLISFYEKMQSDKGSIPDRFSAQQFSDYHSELNMSSLELGDSALYFCASSLPRIPGDEQFFGPGTRLTVL.

CDR3 sequence (DNA): TGTGCCAGTAGTATAGACCACCCGGGGTCTGGAAACACCATATATTTT. Translation: CASSIDHPGSGNTIYF. The chain employs TRBV19 and TRBJ1-3; D not resolved. The germline gives CDR1 LNHDA, CDR2 SQIVND (reference sequence). Trimming took off 0 bases at V and 1 base at J, with 10 bases between the two ends. The CDR3 is made up of 16 amino acids.

This clone was observed a few times. V is TRBV20-1 and J is TRBJ1-5; 8 bases map to TRBD1. The trim removed 3 bases at V and 2 bases at J, leaving 3 bases unmatched. The germline CDR1 and CDR2 sequences are DFQATT and SNEGSKA (reference sequence). The CDR3 spans 14 residues. This CDR3 is CSASETGGNQPQHF. CDR3 nucleotides: TGCAGTGCTAGTGAGACAGGGGGCAATCAGCCCCAGCATTTT.

The V gene is TRBV25-1, the J gene TRBJ2-7, with TRBD2 identical over 11 bases. The V and J ends lost 5 bases and 1 base, in that order; junction bases with no gene match: 10. The CDR3 spans 17 residues. Germline V lookup: CDR1 MGHDK, CDR2 SYGVNS. The CDR3 sequence is CASSHPRTSGLSYEQYF. The DNA for the CDR3 is TGTGCCAGCAGTCACCCTCGGACTAGCGGGTTGTCCTACGAGCAGTACTTC.

This sequence joins TRBV14 and TRBJ2-7; TRBD1 matches at 8 bases. V lost 3 bases to trimming and J lost 6 bases; unmatched junction nucleotides: 10. The germline CDR1 and CDR2 sequences are SGHDN and FVKESK. This CDR3 has 15 residues. CDR3: CASSHHRVTGGEQYF. The CDR3 coding sequence is TGTGCCAGCAGCCACCACCGAGTTACAGGGGGCGAGCAGTACTTC.

The V call is TRBV3-1 (or the pseudogene TRBV3-2), the J call TRBJ2-3; 10 bases fit TRBD2. Losses at the gene ends were 3 bases for V and 7 bases for J; bases not matched to a gene: 10. This CDR3 comprises 16 residues. From germline, CDR1 is LGHDT and CDR2 YNNKEL (reference sequence). The CDR3 bases are TGTGCCAGCAGCCATTCCACTAGCGGGAAATACCATACGCAGTATTTT. Its protein product is CASSHSTSGKYHTQYF.

The chain joins TRBV13 to TRBJ2-2; 9 bases map to TRBD2. The CDR3 is 16 residues long. Germline V gene sequence: CDR1 PRHDT, CDR2 FYEKMQ (reference sequence). Trimming cost V 5 bases and J 5 bases; bases outside gene matches: 9. DNA of the CDR3: TGTGCCAGCAGCACATCGACTAGCGGAATAACCGGGGAGCTGTTTTTT. Translating it yields CASSTSTSGITGELFF. Using reference TRBV13 and TRBJ2-2 for the parts outside the CDR3, the full variable domain is AAGVIQSPRHLIKEKRETATLKCYPIPRHDTVYWYQQGPGQDPQFLISFYEKMQSDKGSIPDRFSAQQFSDYHSELNMSSLELGDSALYFCASSTSTSGITGELFFGEGSRLTVL.

This chain uses TRBV19 with TRBJ2-2, with D hard to call. V lost 1 base, J lost 4 bases, and 13 bases lay in between. The length of the CDR3 is 16 residues. Germline assignment: CDR1 LNHDA and CDR2 SQIVND (reference sequence). The CDR3 DNA follows: TGTGCCAGTAGTATAGGGTTAACTGTTATCACCGGGGAGCTGTTTTTT. Protein sequence: CASSIGLTVITGELFF.

This sequence joins TRBV6-1 and TRBJ1-5; D gene unclear. The V end lost 3 bases, the J end lost 1 base, and 16 bases lay between the germline ends. Germline CDR1 is MNHNS and CDR2 is SASEGT. There are 17 residues in the CDR3. The CDR3: CASSDVWSGTSNQPQHF. The DNA for the CDR3 is TGTGCCAGCAGTGACGTTTGGAGCGGAACAAGCAATCAGCCCCAGCATTTT.

The chain links TRBV25-1 to TRBJ2-3; D might be TRBD2 (5 bases). The V gene lost 7 bases and the J gene lost 1 base, with 12 bases spanning the gap. Germline CDR1 is MGHDK and CDR2 is SYGVNS. CDR3 size: 14 residues. The CDR3: CASNSGVGTDTQYF. The CDR3 nucleotides are TGTGCCAGCAATTCCGGGGTGGGCACAGATACGCAGTATTTT.

The V and J genes are TRBV19 and TRBJ2-7, with 7 bases lining up with TRBD1. J gave up 8 bases and V 4 bases, and 14 bases lay outside the gene matches. Germline values: CDR1 LNHDA, CDR2 SQIVND (reference sequence). This CDR3 is built from 15 residues. The DNA for the CDR3 is TGTGCCAGTAGTACCCGGGACAGTCGGGTTCCAAAGCAGTACTTC. Its translation is CASSTRDSRVPKQYF.

This rearrangement joins TRBV9 to TRBJ2-3; possible D gene TRBD2, 6 bases. Germline lookup yields CDR1 SGDLS and CDR2 YYNGEE. V lost 2 bases to trimming and J lost 4 bases, with 11 bases between them. CDR3 length equals 14 residues. The CDR3 sequence: CASSVSSGADTQYF. The DNA of the CDR3 is TGTGCCAGCAGCGTGTCATCGGGGGCAGATACGCAGTATTTT. The entire variable domain, with the rest obtained from reference TRBV9 and TRBJ2-3, is as follows: DSGVTQTPKHLITATGQRVTLRCSPRSGDLSVYWYQQSLDQGLQFLIQYYNGEERAKGNILERFSAQQFPDLHSELNLSSLELGDSALYFCASSVSSGADTQYFGPGTRLTVL.

This chain connects TRBV24-1 to TRBJ2-1, with D maybe TRBD2 (6 bases). The CDR3 covers 14 residues. Per germline, CDR1 KGHDR and CDR2 SFDVKD. With 5 bases removed from V and 4 bases from J, the gap between germline ends came to 11 bases. As DNA, the CDR3 is TGTGCCACCAGTGGGGGGGAGCTATACAATGAGCAGTTCTTC. Its protein product is CATSGGELYNEQFF.

J is TRBJ2-1 and V is TRBV25-1, with 9 positions matching TRBD2. Germline V gives CDR1 MGHDK, CDR2 SYGVNS. V gave up 6 bases and J gave up 4 bases; unmatched junction bases: 1. CDR3 length equals 13 residues. DNA for the CDR3: TGTGCCAGCAGAACTAGCGGGTACAATGAGCAGTTCTTC. Protein sequence: CASRTSGYNEQFF.

CDR3 loop: CASSVSPTSAEQYF. CDR3 DNA sequence: TGTGCCAGCAGCGTATCCCCGACTAGTGCCGAGCAGTACTTC. This chain joins TRBV9 and TRBJ2-7, with D perhaps TRBD2 (6 bases). Per the germline V gene, CDR1 is SGDLS and CDR2 is YYNGEE. Trimming stripped 1 base from V and 6 bases from J, with 14 bases between. CDR3 length: 14 amino acids.

The chain's CDR3 is CASSSDRAYNSPLHF. For the CDR3, the DNA is TGTGCCAGCAGCTCGGACAGGGCCTATAATTCACCCCTCCACTTT. The chain has TRBV7-2 and TRBJ1-6; 8 positions match TRBD1. CDR3 length: 15 amino acids. V shed 4 bases and J 2 bases; nucleotides not matched to a gene: 1. Germline V gene data show CDR1 as SGHTA and CDR2 as FQGNSA. Drawing the rest from reference TRBV7-2 and TRBJ1-6, the complete variable domain is GAGVSQSPSNKVTEKGKDVELRCDPISGHTALYWYRQSLGQGLEFLIYFQGNSAPDKSGLPSDRFSAERTGGSVSTLTIQRTQQEDSAVYLCASSSDRAYNSPLHFGNGTRLTVT.

This clone was observed a single time. This CDR3 is CASSQGYGEVGYTF. The CDR3 coding sequence is TGCGCCAGCAGCCAAGGGTATGGAGAGGTGGGCTACACCTTC. The chain links TRBV4-3 to TRBJ1-2; D uncertain. This CDR3 comprises 14 residues. V lost 1 base and J lost 8, with 14 bases in between. CDR1 and CDR2 (germline): LGHNA, YSLEER.

V usage is TRBV28 and J usage is TRBJ1-3; D is ambiguous. Trimming stripped 7 bases from V and 3 bases from J, with 7 bases between. The length of the CDR3 is 12 residues. Germline assignment: CDR1 MDHEN and CDR2 SYDVKM. This chain's CDR3 is CASTQVGNTIYF. The CDR3 DNA follows: TGTGCCAGCACCCAGGTTGGAAACACCATATATTTT.

The chain carries TRBV11-2 and TRBJ2-5; D may be TRBD2 (5 bases). The CDR3 extends over 13 amino acids. The V gene's germline CDR1 is SGHAT and CDR2 FQNNGV. Trimming removed 2 bases from V and 5 bases from J, with 9 bases in between. CDR3 coding DNA: TGTGCCAGCAGCTTACTAGCATCGGAGACCCAGTACTTC. This sequence encodes CASSLLASETQYF.

The chain recombines TRBV18 with TRBJ1-1; the match to TRBD1 covers 10 bases. This CDR3 is 13 amino acids long. Per germline, CDR1 KGHSH and CDR2 LQKENI. J was trimmed by 2 bases and V by 10 bases; bases with no gene match: 4. CDR3 amino acids: CATRTGGNTEAFF. The CDR3 DNA reads as TGTGCCACCCGGACAGGGGGTAACACTGAAGCTTTCTTT.